This TCR beta chain was sequenced during a study of cytomegalovirus exposure and HLA in healthy donors. 60 Vbeta and 13 Jbeta primers were used in PCR. The data were produced by immunoSEQ multiplex PCR, yet TCRdb's version contains in-frame clones alone and is incomplete. The table has 150,000 or so clones, approximately 79% seen once. The germline gives CDR1 SGHVS, CDR2 FNYEAQ. The J segment lost 0 bases and the V segment lost 0 bases, leaving 4 bases of the junction unmatched. The CDR3 extends over 17 amino acids. The chain carries TRBV7-6 and TRBJ2-1; 8 bases fit TRBD2. Sequenced: PBMCs. The source of this sequence is a man between 40 and 49 years old in good health and CMV-seropositive. Here the CDR3 reads CASSLARSGSSYNEQFF. The CDR3 coding sequence is TGTGCCAGCAGCTTAGCGCGGAGCGGGAGCTCCTACAATGAGCAGTTCTTC.